The rows below give T cell receptor beta chains drawn from one sample of a study of spatial heterogeneity in lung cancer. One entry per CDR3 protein results from TCRdb running MiXCR on the 5' RACE reads. The table has approximately 15,000 distinct CDR3 sequences, about 4.8% seen once. The material was lung tumor tissue, obtained at surgery. These TCRs come from a female donor with early-stage non-small cell lung cancer. Both conserved end residues are part of each CDR3. The D gene is left open where the match is weak. Clone size is stated in some rows and not others, as once, few, many or a class when expanded.

J gene	clone size	V gene	D gene	CDR3 DNA	CDR3 protein
TRBJ2-4	many	TRBV11-2	.	TGTGCCAGCAGCTTACGGGTTCGAGACATTCAGTACTTC	CASSLRVRDIQYF
TRBJ1-5	few	TRBV19	.	TGTGCCAGTAGTATAGGGGGGCGGAATCAGCCCCAGCATTTT	CASSIGGRNQPQHF
TRBJ2-3	many	TRBV20-1	.	TGCAGTGCTAGCCGCGGTGTAGGGCTCACAGATACGCAGTATTTT	CSASRGVGLTDTQYF
TRBJ2-1	many	TRBV7-2	.	TGTGCCAGCAGCCTTCGGCCACAGGGACTAAGTGCGCAGTTCTTC	CASSLRPQGLSAQFF
TRBJ2-2	many	TRBV12-3/TRBV12-4	.	TGTGCCAGCAGATTCCAGGGGTCCGGGGAGCTGTTTTTT	CASRFQGSGELFF
TRBJ1-2	few	TRBV27	.	TGTGCCAGCAGTTGGCAGGGGAACTATGGCTACACCTTC	CASSWQGNYGYTF
TRBJ2-1	.	TRBV29-1	.	TGCAGCGTTGAAATAGGCAACTCCTACAATGAGCAGTTCTTC	CSVEIGNSYNEQFF
TRBJ2-7	many	TRBV24-1	.	TGTGCCAGCCCCTCCGAGCAGTACTTC	CASPSEQYF
TRBJ1-4	medium-sized	TRBV4-3	.	TGCGCCAGCAGCCAACGGTCCGGGGGGTCCAACGAAAAACTGTTTTTT	CASSQRSGGSNEKLFF
TRBJ2-3	medium-sized	TRBV18	.	TGTGCCAGCTCACCGGGGGATACGCAGTATTTT	CASSPGDTQYF
TRBJ2-7	medium-sized	TRBV27	TRBD2	TGTGCCAGCAGTTTATATGCTGGGACTAGCGGGGGACCCTACGAGCAGTACTTC	CASSLYAGTSGGPYEQYF
TRBJ2-2	many	TRBV6-1	.	TGTGCCAGCAGTCTGAAGGGCGCGAACACCGGGGAGCTGTTTTTT	CASSLKGANTGELFF
TRBJ2-5	many	TRBV5-8	.	TGTGCCAGCAGCCGCGCGGGGACCCAGTACTTC	CASSRAGTQYF
TRBJ2-5	many	TRBV6-5	TRBD2	TGTGCCAGCAGTTACTCAGGACTAGCGGTGGAAGAGACCCAGTACTTC	CASSYSGLAVEETQYF
TRBJ2-3	many	TRBV10-3	.	TGTGCCATCAGTGAGTCTGGAGGGGGGGCCGGAGATACGCAGTATTTT	CAISESGGGAGDTQYF
TRBJ1-2	few	TRBV11-2	.	TGTGCCAGCAGCTCAGACGGTCGCTATGGCTACACCTTC	CASSSDGRYGYTF
TRBJ2-5	many	TRBV11-2	TRBD2	TGTGCCAGCAGCTTAGTCGGAGCGGGGAACCAAGAGACCCAGTACTTC	CASSLVGAGNQETQYF
TRBJ2-5	few	TRBV12-3/TRBV12-4	.	TGTGCCAGCAGGAGGGCCGCCCGGTACCAAGAGACCCAGTACTTC	CASRRAARYQETQYF
TRBJ1-1	many	TRBV20-1	.	TGCAGTGCTAGAGATAGAAAGGGTAACACTGAAGCTTTCTTT	CSARDRKGNTEAFF
TRBJ2-5	many	TRBV20-1	TRBD2	TGCAGTGCTACCGCTAGCGGGCAGACCCAGTACTTC	CSATASGQTQYF
TRBJ2-2	many	TRBV20-1	.	TGCAGTCCCCGGGCCTCACTATTGAACACCGGGGAGCTGTTTTTT	CSPRASLLNTGELFF
TRBJ2-5	many	TRBV7-6	.	TGTGCCAGCAGCATCGAGATAGAGACCCAGTACTTC	CASSIEIETQYF
TRBJ2-2	.	TRBV24-1	.	TGTGCCACCAGTGATTCGCGGGGGCCCACCGGGGAGCTGTTTTTT	CATSDSRGPTGELFF
TRBJ1-2	many	TRBV6-5	.	TGTGCCAGCAGTCGAACGGACAGTGGGAACTATGGCTACACCTTC	CASSRTDSGNYGYTF
TRBJ1-4	many	TRBV7-9	.	TGTGCCAGCAGCCCCCTATTACAGCCCAATGAAAAACTGTTTTTT	CASSPLLQPNEKLFF
TRBJ2-5	many	TRBV7-2	TRBD2	TGTGCCAGCAGGGGGACTAGCGTAGAGACCCAGTACTTC	CASRGTSVETQYF
TRBJ2-5	many	TRBV7-7	.	TGTGCCAGCAGCTTAGTACAGGGCCAAGAGACCCAGTACTTC	CASSLVQGQETQYF
TRBJ2-7	few	TRBV7-2	TRBD1	TGTGCCAGCAGCTACGACAGGGGTTGGTACGAGCAGTACTTC	CASSYDRGWYEQYF
TRBJ1-1	many	TRBV7-9	TRBD1	TGTGCCCCAGGGGGGGTGAATGAAGCTTTCTTT	CAPGGVNEAFF
TRBJ2-7	.	TRBV7-8	.	TGTGCCAGCAGCTCCCAGGGATACGAGCAGTACTTC	CASSSQGYEQYF